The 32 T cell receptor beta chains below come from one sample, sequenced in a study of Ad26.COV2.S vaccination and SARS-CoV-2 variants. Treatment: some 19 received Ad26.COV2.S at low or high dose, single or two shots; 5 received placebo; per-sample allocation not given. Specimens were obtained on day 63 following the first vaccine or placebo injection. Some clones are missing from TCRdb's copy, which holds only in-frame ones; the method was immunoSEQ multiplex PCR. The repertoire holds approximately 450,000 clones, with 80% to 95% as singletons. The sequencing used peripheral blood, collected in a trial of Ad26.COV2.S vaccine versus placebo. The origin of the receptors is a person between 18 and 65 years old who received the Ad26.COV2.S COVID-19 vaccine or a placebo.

Here the CDR3 reads CSVERQAADTQYF. CDR3 nucleotide sequence: TGCAGCGTTGAACGGCAGGCCGCAGATACGCAGTATTTT. The chain joins TRBV29-1 to TRBJ2-3; D unclear. Trimming shortened V by 2 bases and J by 4 bases, and 10 bases separated the two germline ends. The CDR3 loop spans 13 amino acids. Germline values: CDR1 SQVTM, CDR2 ANQGSEA.

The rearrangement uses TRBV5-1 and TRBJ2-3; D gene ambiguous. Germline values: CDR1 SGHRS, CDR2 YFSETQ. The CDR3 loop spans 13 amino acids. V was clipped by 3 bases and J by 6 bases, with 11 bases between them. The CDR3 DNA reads TGCGCCAGCAGCTCGAACCTTGATGATACGCAGTATTTT. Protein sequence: CASSSNLDDTQYF.

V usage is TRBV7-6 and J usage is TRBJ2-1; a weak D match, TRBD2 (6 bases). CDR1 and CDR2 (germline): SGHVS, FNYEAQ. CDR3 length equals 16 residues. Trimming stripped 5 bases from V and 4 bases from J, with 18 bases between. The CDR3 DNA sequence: TGTGCCAGCAGCCCACTCTCCGCGGGGAAATACAATGAGCAGTTCTTC. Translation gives CASSPLSAGKYNEQFF.

CDR3 coding DNA: TGTGCCAGCAGACACGGACAGGGATCTCAGCCCCAGCATTTT. It codes for CASRHGQGSQPQHF. The gene calls are TRBV6-5 and TRBJ1-5, with 8 bases identical to TRBD1. The CDR3 is made up of 14 amino acids. Looked up from germline, CDR1 is MNHEY and CDR2 is SVGAGI. J lost 6 bases, V lost 6 bases, and 7 bases had no gene match.

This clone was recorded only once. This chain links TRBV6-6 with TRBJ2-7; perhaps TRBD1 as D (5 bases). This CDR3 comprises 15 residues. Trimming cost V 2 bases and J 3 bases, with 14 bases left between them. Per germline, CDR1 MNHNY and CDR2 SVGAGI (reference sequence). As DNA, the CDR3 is TGTGCCAGCAGTTACGGGCAGGGTTCCCACTACGAGCAGTACTTC. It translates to CASSYGQGSHYEQYF.

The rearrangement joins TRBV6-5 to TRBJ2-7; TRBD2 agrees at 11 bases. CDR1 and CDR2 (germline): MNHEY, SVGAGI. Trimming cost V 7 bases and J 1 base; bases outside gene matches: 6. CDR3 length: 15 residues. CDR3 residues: CASNTGTSGSYEQYF. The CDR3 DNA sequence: TGTGCCAGCAACACCGGGACTAGCGGATCCTACGAGCAGTACTTC.

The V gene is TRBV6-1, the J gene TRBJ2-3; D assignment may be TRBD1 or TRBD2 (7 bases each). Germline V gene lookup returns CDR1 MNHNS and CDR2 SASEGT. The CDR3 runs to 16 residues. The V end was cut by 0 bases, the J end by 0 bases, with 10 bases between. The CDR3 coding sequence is TGTGCCAGCAGTGAAGCGGGAGGGGGCAGCACAGATACGCAGTATTTT. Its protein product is CASSEAGGGSTDTQYF.

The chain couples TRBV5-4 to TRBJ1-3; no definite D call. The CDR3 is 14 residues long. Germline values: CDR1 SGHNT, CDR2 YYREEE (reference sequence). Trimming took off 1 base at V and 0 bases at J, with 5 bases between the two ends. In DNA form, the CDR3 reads TGTGCCAGCAGCTTGTGGGGCTCTGGAAACACCATATATTTT. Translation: CASSLWGSGNTIYF.

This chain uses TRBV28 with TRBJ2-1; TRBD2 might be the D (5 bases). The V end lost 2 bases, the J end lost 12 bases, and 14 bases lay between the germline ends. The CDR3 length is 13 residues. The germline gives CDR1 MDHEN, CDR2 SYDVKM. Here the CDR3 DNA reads TGTGCCAGCAGTTTAAGCGGCCCCTTGGGGCAGTTCTTC. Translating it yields CASSLSGPLGQFF. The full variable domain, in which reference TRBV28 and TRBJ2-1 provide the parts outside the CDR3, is DVKVTQSSRYLVKRTGEKVFLECVQDMDHENMFWYRQDPGLGLRLIYFSYDVKMKEKGDIPEGYSVSREKKERFSLILESASTNQTSMYLCASSLSGPLGQFFGPGTRLTVL.

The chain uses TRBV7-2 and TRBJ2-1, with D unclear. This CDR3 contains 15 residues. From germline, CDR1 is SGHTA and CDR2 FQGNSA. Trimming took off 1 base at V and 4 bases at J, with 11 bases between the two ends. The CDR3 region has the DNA TGTGCCAGCAGCTTAGGGGTGGGAAAGTACAATGAGCAGTTCTTC. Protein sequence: CASSLGVGKYNEQFF. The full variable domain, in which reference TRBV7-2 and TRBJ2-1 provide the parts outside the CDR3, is GAGVSQSPSNKVTEKGKDVELRCDPISGHTALYWYRQSLGQGLEFLIYFQGNSAPDKSGLPSDRFSAERTGGSVSTLTIQRTQQEDSAVYLCASSLGVGKYNEQFFGPGTRLTVL.

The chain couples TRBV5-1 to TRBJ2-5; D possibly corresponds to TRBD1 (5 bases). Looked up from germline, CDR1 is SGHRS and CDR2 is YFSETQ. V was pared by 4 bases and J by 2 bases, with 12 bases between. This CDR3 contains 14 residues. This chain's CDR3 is CASSVTGQQETQYF. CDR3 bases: TGCGCCAGCAGCGTCACAGGTCAACAAGAGACCCAGTACTTC.

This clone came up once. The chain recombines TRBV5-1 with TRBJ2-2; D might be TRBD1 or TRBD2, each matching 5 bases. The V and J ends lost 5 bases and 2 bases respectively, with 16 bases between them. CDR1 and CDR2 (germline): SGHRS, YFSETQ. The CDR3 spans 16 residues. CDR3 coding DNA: TGCGCCAGCAGGACCCCCGGGACGGTAAACACCGGGGAGCTGTTTTTT. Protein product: CASRTPGTVNTGELFF.

The CDR3 region is CASRTLRDTPNEKLFF. The CDR3 nucleotides are TGTGCCAGCAGGACACTCCGGGACACCCCTAATGAAAAACTGTTTTTT. The V and J genes are TRBV6-6 and TRBJ1-4, with a possible D match to TRBD1 (6 bases). Germline lookup yields CDR1 MNHNY and CDR2 SVGAGI (reference sequence). Trimming stripped 6 bases from V and 3 bases from J, with 17 bases between. The CDR3 has 16 amino acids.

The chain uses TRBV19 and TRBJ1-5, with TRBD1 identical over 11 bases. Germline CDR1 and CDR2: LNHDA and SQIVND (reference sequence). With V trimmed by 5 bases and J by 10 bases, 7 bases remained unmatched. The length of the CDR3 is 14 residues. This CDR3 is CASSPGQGEGPQHF. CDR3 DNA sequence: TGTGCCAGTAGTCCGGGACAGGGGGAAGGCCCCCAGCATTTT.

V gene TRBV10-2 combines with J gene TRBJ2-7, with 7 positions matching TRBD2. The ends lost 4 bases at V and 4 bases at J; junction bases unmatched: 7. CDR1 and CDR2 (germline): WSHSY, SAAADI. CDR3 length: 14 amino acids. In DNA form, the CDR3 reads TGCGCCAGCAGTGTTCCTAGCGGAAGATACGAGCAGTACTTC. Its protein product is CASSVPSGRYEQYF.

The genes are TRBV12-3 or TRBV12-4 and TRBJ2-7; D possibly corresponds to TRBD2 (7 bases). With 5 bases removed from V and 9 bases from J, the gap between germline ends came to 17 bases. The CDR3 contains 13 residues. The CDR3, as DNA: TGTGCCAGCAGTCCTGGGGGGGGGCTGGGGCAGTACTTC. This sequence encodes CASSPGGGLGQYF.

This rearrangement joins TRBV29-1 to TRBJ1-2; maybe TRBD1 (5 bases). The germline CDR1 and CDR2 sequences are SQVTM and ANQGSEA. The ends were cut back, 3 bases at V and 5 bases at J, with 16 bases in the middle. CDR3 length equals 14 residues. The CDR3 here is CSVDGAGWDYGYTF. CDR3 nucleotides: TGCAGCGTTGATGGGGCAGGATGGGATTATGGCTACACCTTC.

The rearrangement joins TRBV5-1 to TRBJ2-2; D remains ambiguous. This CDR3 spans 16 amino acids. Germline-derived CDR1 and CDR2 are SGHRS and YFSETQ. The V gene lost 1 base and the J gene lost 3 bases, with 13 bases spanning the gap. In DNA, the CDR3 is TGCGCCAGCAGCTTGCCTGGAGTTCGGTACACCGGGGAGCTGTTTTTT. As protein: CASSLPGVRYTGELFF.

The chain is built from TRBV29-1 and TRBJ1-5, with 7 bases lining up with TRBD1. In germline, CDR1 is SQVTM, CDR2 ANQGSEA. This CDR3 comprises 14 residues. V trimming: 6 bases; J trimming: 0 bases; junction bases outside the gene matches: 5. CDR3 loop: CSVSGQASNQPQHF. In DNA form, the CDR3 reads TGCAGCGTCTCTGGACAGGCTAGCAATCAGCCCCAGCATTTT.

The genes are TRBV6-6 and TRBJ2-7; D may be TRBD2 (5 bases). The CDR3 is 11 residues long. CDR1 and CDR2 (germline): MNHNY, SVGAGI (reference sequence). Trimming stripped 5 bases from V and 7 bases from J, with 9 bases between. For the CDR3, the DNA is TGTGCCAGCAGTAGTACGGGGGAGCAGTACTTC. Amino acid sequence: CASSSTGEQYF.

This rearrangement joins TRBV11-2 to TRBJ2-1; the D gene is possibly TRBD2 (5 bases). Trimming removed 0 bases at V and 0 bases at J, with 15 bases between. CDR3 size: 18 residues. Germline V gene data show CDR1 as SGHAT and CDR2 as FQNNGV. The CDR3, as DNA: TGTGCCAGCAGCTTAGATATTTTACGAGGGAGCTCCTACAATGAGCAGTTCTTC. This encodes CASSLDILRGSSYNEQFF.

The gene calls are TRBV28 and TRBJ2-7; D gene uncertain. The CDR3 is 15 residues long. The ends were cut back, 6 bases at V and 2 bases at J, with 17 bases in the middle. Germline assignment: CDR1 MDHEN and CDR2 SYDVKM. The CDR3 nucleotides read TGTGCCAGCAGCCCACGGACCACCGGACCCTACGAGCAGTACTTC. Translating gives CASSPRTTGPYEQYF. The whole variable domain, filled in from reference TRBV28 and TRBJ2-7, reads DVKVTQSSRYLVKRTGEKVFLECVQDMDHENMFWYRQDPGLGLRLIYFSYDVKMKEKGDIPEGYSVSREKKERFSLILESASTNQTSMYLCASSPRTTGPYEQYFGPGTRLTVT.

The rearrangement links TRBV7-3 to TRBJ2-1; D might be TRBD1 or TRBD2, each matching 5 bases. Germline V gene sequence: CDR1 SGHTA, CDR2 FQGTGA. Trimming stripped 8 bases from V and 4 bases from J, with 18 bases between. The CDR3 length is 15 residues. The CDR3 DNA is TGTGCCAGCTCTGAACGAGGGACGGCATACAATGAGCAGTTCTTC. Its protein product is CASSERGTAYNEQFF. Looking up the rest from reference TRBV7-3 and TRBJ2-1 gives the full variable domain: GAGVSQTPSNKVTEKGKYVELRCDPISGHTALYWYRQSLGQGPEFLIYFQGTGAADDSGLPNDRFFAVRPEGSVSTLKIQRTERGDSAVYLCASSERGTAYNEQFFGPGTRLTVL.

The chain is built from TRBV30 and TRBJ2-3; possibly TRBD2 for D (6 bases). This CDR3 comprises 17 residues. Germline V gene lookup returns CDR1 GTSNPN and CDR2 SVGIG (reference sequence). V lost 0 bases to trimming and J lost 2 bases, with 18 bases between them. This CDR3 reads CAWSVGSWLANTDTQYF. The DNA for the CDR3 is TGTGCCTGGAGTGTAGGTTCATGGCTAGCGAACACAGATACGCAGTATTTT.

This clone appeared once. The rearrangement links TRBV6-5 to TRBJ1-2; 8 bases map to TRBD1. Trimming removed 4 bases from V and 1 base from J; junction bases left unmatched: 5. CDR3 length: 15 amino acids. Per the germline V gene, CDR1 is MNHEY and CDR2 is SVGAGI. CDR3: CASSSQGAFNYGYTF. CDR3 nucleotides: TGTGCCAGCAGTTCTCAGGGGGCTTTTAACTATGGCTACACCTTC.

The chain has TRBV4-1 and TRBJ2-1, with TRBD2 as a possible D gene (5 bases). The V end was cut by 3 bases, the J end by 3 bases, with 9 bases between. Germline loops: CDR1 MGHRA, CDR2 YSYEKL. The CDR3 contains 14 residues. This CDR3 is CASSHTRDYNEQFF. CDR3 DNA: TGCGCCAGCAGCCATACCCGGGACTACAATGAGCAGTTCTTC.

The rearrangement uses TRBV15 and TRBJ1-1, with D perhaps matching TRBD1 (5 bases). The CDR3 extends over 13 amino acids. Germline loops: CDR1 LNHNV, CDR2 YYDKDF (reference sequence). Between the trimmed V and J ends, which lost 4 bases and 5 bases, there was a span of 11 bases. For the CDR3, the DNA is TGTGCCACCAGCACCGGGGGAGGGACTGAAGCTTTCTTT. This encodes CATSTGGGTEAFF.

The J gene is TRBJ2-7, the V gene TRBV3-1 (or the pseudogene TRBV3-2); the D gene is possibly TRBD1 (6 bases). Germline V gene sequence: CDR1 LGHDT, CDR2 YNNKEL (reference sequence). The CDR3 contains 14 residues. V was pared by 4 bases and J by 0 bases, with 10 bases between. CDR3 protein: CASSLQGTSYEQYF. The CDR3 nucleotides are TGTGCCAGCAGCCTACAGGGAACCTCCTACGAGCAGTACTTC.

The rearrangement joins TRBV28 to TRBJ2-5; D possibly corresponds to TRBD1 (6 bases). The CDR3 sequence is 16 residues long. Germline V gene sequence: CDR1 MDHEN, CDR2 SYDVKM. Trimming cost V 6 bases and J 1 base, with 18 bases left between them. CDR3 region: CASSTTGTPVQETQYF. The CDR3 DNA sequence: TGTGCCAGCAGCACGACCGGGACACCCGTCCAAGAGACCCAGTACTTC.

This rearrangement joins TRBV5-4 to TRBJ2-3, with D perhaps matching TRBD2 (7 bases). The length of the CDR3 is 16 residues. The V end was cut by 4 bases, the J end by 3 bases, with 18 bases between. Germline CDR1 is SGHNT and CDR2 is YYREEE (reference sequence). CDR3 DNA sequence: TGTGCCAGCAGCCGATATGGAGGGGGGGGGACAGATACGCAGTATTTT. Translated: CASSRYGGGGTDTQYF. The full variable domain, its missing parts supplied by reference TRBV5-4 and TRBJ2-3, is ETGVTQSPTHLIKTRGQQVTLRCSSQSGHNTVSWYQQALGQGPQFIFQYYREEENGRGNFPPRFSGLQFPNYSSELNVNALELDDSALYLCASSRYGGGGTDTQYFGPGTRLTVL.

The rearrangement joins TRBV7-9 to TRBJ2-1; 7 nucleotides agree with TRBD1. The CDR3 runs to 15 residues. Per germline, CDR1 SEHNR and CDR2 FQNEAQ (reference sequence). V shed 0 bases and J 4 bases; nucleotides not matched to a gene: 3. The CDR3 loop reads CASSLAGTAYNEQFF. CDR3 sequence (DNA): TGTGCCAGCAGCTTAGCCGGGACAGCGTACAATGAGCAGTTCTTC.

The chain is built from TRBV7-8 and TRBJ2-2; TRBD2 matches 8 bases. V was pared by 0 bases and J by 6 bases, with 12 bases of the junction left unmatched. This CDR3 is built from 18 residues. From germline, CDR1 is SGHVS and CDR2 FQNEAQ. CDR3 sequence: CASSLAFFMRGEAGELFF. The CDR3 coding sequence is TGTGCCAGCAGCTTAGCGTTTTTCATGCGGGGGGAGGCCGGGGAGCTGTTTTTT.